This T cell receptor (beta chain) was retrieved from a study of radiotherapy plus CTLA-4 blockade in lung cancer. Study-wide context: The study recorded objective responses in roughly 20% of patients and disease control in approximately 29%. Whole-study results and caveats: Early clone dynamics of blood T cells, plus interferon-beta, reportedly predicted response best.

The V end lost 6 bases, the J end lost 7 bases, and 9 bases lay between the germline ends. CDR3 size: 12 residues. The V gene's germline CDR1 is SGHNT and CDR2 YENEEA. Chemo-refractory metastatic non-small-cell lung cancer patients underwent focal radiation alongside CTLA-4 blockade with ipilimumab. Comments on this clone: Antigen specificity is unknown.

The table came from immunoSEQ multiplex PCR; TCRdb's copy has only in-frame clones and leaves some out. This sample has 20,000 to 30,000 clones, with about 76% found just once. This clonotype was sampled from a human donor with non-small cell lung cancer whose response to radiotherapy plus ipilimumab could not be evaluated. Sequenced material: peripheral blood, taken from a patient treated with radiotherapy plus ipilimumab. V and J are TRBV11-3 and TRBJ1-4; tentatively, D is TRBD1 (5 bases). The DNA of the CDR3 is TGTGCCAGCAGTTCTCAGGGTGAAAAACTGTTTTTT. Amino acid sequence: CASSSQGEKLFF.